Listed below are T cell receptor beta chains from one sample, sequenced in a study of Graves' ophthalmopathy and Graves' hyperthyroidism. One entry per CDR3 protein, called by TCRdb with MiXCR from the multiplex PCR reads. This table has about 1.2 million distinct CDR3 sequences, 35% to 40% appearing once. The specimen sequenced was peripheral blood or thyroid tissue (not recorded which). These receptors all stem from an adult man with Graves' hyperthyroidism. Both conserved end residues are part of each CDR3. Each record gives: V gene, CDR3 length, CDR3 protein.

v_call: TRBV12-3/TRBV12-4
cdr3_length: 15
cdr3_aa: CASSLAGGPGIEQYF

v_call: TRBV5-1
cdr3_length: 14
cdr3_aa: CASSPGQGPSEQYF

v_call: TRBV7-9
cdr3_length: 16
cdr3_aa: CASSPGQGALAGELFF

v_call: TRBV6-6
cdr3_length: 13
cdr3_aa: CASRPFGRNGYTF

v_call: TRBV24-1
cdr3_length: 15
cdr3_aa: CATSDLPPLAEEAFF

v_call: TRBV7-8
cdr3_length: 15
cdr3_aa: CASSLKGLGNTEAFF

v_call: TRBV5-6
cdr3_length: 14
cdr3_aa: CASSFTRGNYGYTF

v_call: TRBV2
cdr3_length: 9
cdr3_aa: CASSDGTGF

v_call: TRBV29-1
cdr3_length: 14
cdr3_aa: CSGTSGSVSYEQYF

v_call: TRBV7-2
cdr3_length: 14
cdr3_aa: CASSLSRTNTEAFF

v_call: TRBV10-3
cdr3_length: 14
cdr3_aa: CATRLALNTDTQYF

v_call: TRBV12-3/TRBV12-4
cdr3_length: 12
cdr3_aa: CASSTGGTTQYF

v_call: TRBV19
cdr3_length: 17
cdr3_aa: CASNRGPPSSYNSPLHF

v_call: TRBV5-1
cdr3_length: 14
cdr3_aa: CAGSPGTGSYEQYF

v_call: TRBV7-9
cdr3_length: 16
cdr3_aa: CASSLLGSGGGTEAFF

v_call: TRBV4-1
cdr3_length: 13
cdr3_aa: CASSQGEAYEAFF

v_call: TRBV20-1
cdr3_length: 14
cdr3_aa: CSASSRVSAYEQYF

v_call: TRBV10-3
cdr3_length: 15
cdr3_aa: CAISGTRPNTDTQYF

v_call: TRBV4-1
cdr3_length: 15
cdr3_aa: CASSQGLSSGNTIYF

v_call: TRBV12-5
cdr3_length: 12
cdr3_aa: CASGPSQYEQYF

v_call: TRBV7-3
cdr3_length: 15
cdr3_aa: CASSLPGGGQETQYF

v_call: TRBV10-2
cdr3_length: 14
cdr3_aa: CASSYRREITEAFF

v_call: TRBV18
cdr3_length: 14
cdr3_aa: CASSPTGQAYEQYF

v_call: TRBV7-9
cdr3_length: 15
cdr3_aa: CASRPTGTGLSPLHF

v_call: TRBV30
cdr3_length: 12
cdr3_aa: CAWNGASYGYTF

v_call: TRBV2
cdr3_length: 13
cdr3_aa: CASSGQGTNEQYF

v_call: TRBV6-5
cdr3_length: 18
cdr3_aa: CASTRVQGVGSYNSPLHF

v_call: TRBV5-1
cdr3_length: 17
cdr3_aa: CASSLIGGAGIQETQYF

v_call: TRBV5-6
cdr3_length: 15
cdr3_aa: CASSLVGRGNYGYTF

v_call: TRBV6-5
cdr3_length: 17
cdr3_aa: CASSYSPAAAGRETQYF

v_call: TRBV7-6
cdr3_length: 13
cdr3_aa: CASSVLGGNVLTF

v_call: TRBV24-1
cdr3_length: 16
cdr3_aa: CATRGRSQGRNTEAFF

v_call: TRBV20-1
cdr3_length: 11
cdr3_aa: CSARSTQIYTF

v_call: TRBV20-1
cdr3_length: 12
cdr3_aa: CSVVADSYGYTF

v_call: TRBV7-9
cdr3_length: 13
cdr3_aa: CASSLVPVYGYTF

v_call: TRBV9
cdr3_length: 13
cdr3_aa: CASSVDRGDEQYF

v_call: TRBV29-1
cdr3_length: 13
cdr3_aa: CSVRQIQGPGYTF

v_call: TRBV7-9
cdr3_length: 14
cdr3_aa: CASSPVTGRQPQHF

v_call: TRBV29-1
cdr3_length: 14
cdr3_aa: CSVTDRGWTDTQYF

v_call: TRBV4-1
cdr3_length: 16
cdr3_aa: CASSSRDRVGNYGYTF

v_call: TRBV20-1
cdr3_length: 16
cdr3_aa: CSARETPGTGQETQYF